The 18 T cell receptor beta chains in this list originate from one sample, sequenced in a study of blood T cell repertoires in COVID-19. TCRdb keeps only in-frame clones here, not all; method: immunoSEQ multiplex PCR. The sample has some 190,000 clones; about 81% are singletons. Sequenced sample: PBMCs or T cells enriched from blood (not recorded which). The receptor source for this set is a woman aged 25 to 39 who had recovered from COVID-19.

The chain carries TRBV27 and TRBJ1-6; 8 bases match TRBD1. Germline CDR1 reads MNHEY; CDR2 reads SMNVEV (reference sequence). Trimming took 4 bases from V and 6 from J; bases not matched to a gene: 2. This CDR3 is 14 amino acids long. The CDR3 sequence: CASSYGQGNSPLHF. The DNA for the CDR3 is TGTGCCAGCAGTTATGGACAGGGTAATTCACCCCTCCACTTT.

This clone was observed once. The chain carries TRBV30 and TRBJ2-2, with 8 bases fitting TRBD2. Germline V gene lookup returns CDR1 GTSNPN and CDR2 SVGIG (reference sequence). With V trimmed by 8 bases and J by 6 bases, 11 bases remained unmatched. The CDR3 sequence is 14 residues long. CDR3 loop: CATLAGSFAGELFF. The CDR3 region has the DNA TGTGCCACCTTAGCGGGATCATTTGCCGGGGAGCTGTTTTTT.

V usage is TRBV7-2 and J usage is TRBJ1-1, with 8 bases lining up with TRBD1. The CDR3 spans 13 residues. Per the germline V gene, CDR1 is SGHTA and CDR2 is FQGNSA. The V and J ends lost 5 bases and 11 bases, in that order; junction bases with no gene match: 10. The CDR3 protein is CASSPYQGQVAFF. In nucleotides, the CDR3 is TGTGCCAGCAGCCCATACCAGGGACAGGTGGCTTTCTTT.

The rearrangement links TRBV3-1 (or the pseudogene TRBV3-2) to TRBJ1-5, with unresolved D. This CDR3 comprises 14 residues. Between the trimmed V and J ends, which lost 4 bases and 7 bases, there was a span of 14 bases. Germline values: CDR1 LGHDT, CDR2 YNNKEL (reference sequence). The CDR3 reads CASSLVSGGQPQHF. In DNA, the CDR3 is TGTGCCAGCAGCCTCGTATCCGGCGGGCAGCCCCAGCATTTT.

The genes are TRBV6-5 and TRBJ2-7; D is unclear. Trimming removed 5 bases at V and 7 bases at J, with 12 bases between. CDR3 size: 12 residues. Germline loops: CDR1 MNHEY, CDR2 SVGAGI. CDR3 in DNA: TGTGCCAGCAGTACAGAGAGCAGAGAGCAGTACGTC. It yields the protein CASSTESREQYV.

V and J are TRBV5-1 and TRBJ2-1; 8 bases are a match to TRBD2. The V segment lost 2 bases and the J segment 5 bases; nucleotides outside the gene matches: 15. Germline V lookup: CDR1 SGHRS, CDR2 YFSETQ. The CDR3 extends over 18 amino acids. Here the CDR3 reads CASSFQGTRFSGHNEQFF. CDR3 bases: TGCGCCAGCAGCTTCCAGGGGACTAGGTTTTCGGGTCACAATGAGCAGTTCTTC.

This clone has ten or more counts. This CDR3 is also generated by other DNA sequences in the sample. The J gene is TRBJ1-5, the V gene TRBV7-2; D call uncertain. The CDR3 extends over 14 amino acids. V was pared by 6 bases and J by 2 bases, with 11 bases between. Germline CDR1 reads SGHTA; CDR2 reads FQGNSA. This chain's CDR3 is CASSPAGGNQPQHF. The CDR3, as DNA: TGTGCCAGCAGTCCCGCCGGTGGCAATCAGCCCCAGCATTTT. Complete variable domain (other parts from reference TRBV7-2 and TRBJ1-5): GAGVSQSPSNKVTEKGKDVELRCDPISGHTALYWYRQSLGQGLEFLIYFQGNSAPDKSGLPSDRFSAERTGGSVSTLTIQRTQQEDSAVYLCASSPAGGNQPQHFGDGTRLSIL.

The chain carries TRBV15 and TRBJ1-1, with 8 bases lining up with TRBD1. J gave up 5 bases and V 4 bases, and 3 bases lay outside the gene matches. Germline V lookup: CDR1 LNHNV, CDR2 YYDKDF (reference sequence). The CDR3 length is 13 residues. This CDR3 reads CATSKDRETEAFF. DNA of the CDR3: TGTGCCACCAGCAAGGACAGGGAGACTGAAGCTTTCTTT.

V gene TRBV11-1 combines with J gene TRBJ2-7, with TRBD1 matching 8 bases. CDR3 length: 15 amino acids. Germline CDR1 SGHAT, CDR2 FQDESV (reference sequence). Trimming at V came to 7 bases and at J to 3 bases, leaving 11 bases not matched to a gene. This CDR3 reads CASNPGGAGYYEQYF. CDR3 nucleotides: TGTGCCAGCAACCCAGGGGGCGCGGGGTACTACGAGCAGTACTTC. The variable domain in full, completed from reference TRBV11-1 and TRBJ2-7, reads EAEVAQSPRYKITEKSQAVAFWCDPISGHATLYWYRQILGQGPELLVQFQDESVVDDSQLPKDRFSAERLKGVDSTLKIQPAELGDSAMYLCASNPGGAGYYEQYFGPGTRLTVT.

The chain carries TRBV5-4 and TRBJ2-1, with D tentatively TRBD2 (5 bases). Trimming pared 0 bases from V and 10 bases from J, leaving 17 bases between. CDR1 SGHNT and CDR2 YYREEE come from the germline V gene (reference sequence). This CDR3 region has 15 residues. CDR3 amino acids: CASSLDLALTGEQFF. The CDR3 nucleotides read TGTGCCAGCAGCTTGGATCTAGCCCTGACGGGAGAGCAGTTCTTC.

This clone was recorded once. The rearrangement joins TRBV2 to TRBJ2-1; 10 nucleotides line up with TRBD2. The CDR3 is 16 amino acids. Germline V lookup: CDR1 SNHLY, CDR2 FYNNEI. Germline trimming cut 4 bases from V and 1 base from J; bases unmatched to any gene: 4. CDR3 loop: CASSVLSGRSYNEQFF. CDR3 nucleotides: TGTGCCAGCAGTGTCCTTAGCGGGAGGTCCTACAATGAGCAGTTCTTC.

The rearrangement uses TRBV9 and TRBJ2-1, with D perhaps TRBD1 (6 bases). CDR3 length: 11 residues. Germline values: CDR1 SGDLS, CDR2 YYNGEE. Trimming took off 4 bases at V and 13 bases at J, with 12 bases between the two ends. This CDR3 is CASSTGNNQFF. CDR3 DNA: TGTGCCAGCAGCACAGGGAACAATCAGTTCTTC.

This chain joins TRBV28 and TRBJ1-5, with TRBD1 matching over 11 bases. The CDR3 length is 15 residues. Germline V CDR1 and CDR2: MDHEN, SYDVKM. The V segment lost 6 bases and the J segment 13 bases; nucleotides outside the gene matches: 14. This CDR3 is CASRPHRTGGAAQHF. The CDR3 bases are TGTGCCAGCAGACCCCATCGGACAGGGGGCGCGGCTCAGCATTTT.

The chain recombines TRBV20-1 with TRBJ2-7; the match to TRBD1 covers 9 bases. The ends lost 3 bases at V and 0 bases at J; junction bases unmatched: 9. CDR3 size: 16 residues. Looked up from germline, CDR1 is DFQATT and CDR2 is SNEGSKA (reference sequence). CDR3 residues: CSASIMGTGSSYEQYF. CDR3 nucleotides: TGCAGTGCTAGTATCATGGGGACAGGGAGCTCCTACGAGCAGTACTTC.

This chain links TRBV19 with TRBJ2-7; 10 nucleotides line up with TRBD1. The CDR3 has 13 amino acids. J was trimmed by 5 bases and V by 6 bases; bases with no gene match: 4. Germline V gene lookup returns CDR1 LNHDA and CDR2 SQIVND (reference sequence). The CDR3 DNA is TGTGCCAGTAGCGGGACAGGGGTGAACGAGCAGTACTTC. This sequence encodes CASSGTGVNEQYF.

DNA for the CDR3: TGTGCCAGCAGCCAGGGGGCCGGGGAGCTGTTTTTT. This gives the protein CASSQGAGELFF. This chain joins TRBV6-5 and TRBJ2-2; 7 nucleotides line up with TRBD1. The V and J ends lost 6 bases and 6 bases, in that order; junction bases with no gene match: 1. The CDR3 totals 12 residues. CDR1 is MNHEY, CDR2 SVGAGI, per germline.

The chain links TRBV10-3 to TRBJ1-2; D not resolved. Germline V lookup: CDR1 ENHRY, CDR2 SYGVKD. CDR3 length equals 12 residues. Trimming took 3 bases from V and 8 from J, leaving 10 bases between them. CDR3 in amino acids: CAISDLSRGYTF. The CDR3 DNA follows: TGTGCCATCAGTGACTTGAGTCGGGGCTACACCTTC.

V gene TRBV28 combines with J gene TRBJ2-1; 14 bases fit TRBD2. Germline values: CDR1 MDHEN, CDR2 SYDVKM. Trimming removed 6 bases from V and 7 bases from J; junction bases left unmatched: 14. This CDR3 is built from 18 residues. The CDR3 bases are TGTGCCAGCAGCCTCGGCCTGACTAGCGGGGGGGCGTGGAATGAGCAGTTCTTC. Protein sequence: CASSLGLTSGGAWNEQFF.